This T cell receptor (beta chain) was documented in a study of lung T cells in sarcoidosis with Löfgren's syndrome. Findings and limits, study-wide: TRBV2 was the preferred pairing partner of TRAV12-1, with similar CDR3s. The most expanded V genes in Löfgren's patients were reportedly TRAV12-1 and TRBV2.

The CDR3 is 13 residues long. Germline assignment: CDR1 SNHLY and CDR2 FYNNEI. The V end lost 3 bases, the J end lost 10 bases, and 13 bases lay between the germline ends. TCRdb re-analysed the reads in MiXCR, keeping a single row per CDR3 protein. The top ten hold less than 2.5% of the sample, which has tens of thousands of distinct CDR3 sequences, 21% seen once. This clonotype was seen more than once but under ten times. Its antigen is unknown. This chain links TRBV2 with TRBJ2-1; TRBD2 is a possible D gene (5 bases). Source material: CD4+ T cells from PBMCs. This TCR came from a human donor with sarcoidosis (Löfgren's syndrome or another form), or a control subject (not recorded which). CDR3 nucleotides: TGTGCCAGCAGTGAGGCTAGTGGAGGAGAGCAGTTCTTC. This sequence encodes CASSEASGGEQFF.